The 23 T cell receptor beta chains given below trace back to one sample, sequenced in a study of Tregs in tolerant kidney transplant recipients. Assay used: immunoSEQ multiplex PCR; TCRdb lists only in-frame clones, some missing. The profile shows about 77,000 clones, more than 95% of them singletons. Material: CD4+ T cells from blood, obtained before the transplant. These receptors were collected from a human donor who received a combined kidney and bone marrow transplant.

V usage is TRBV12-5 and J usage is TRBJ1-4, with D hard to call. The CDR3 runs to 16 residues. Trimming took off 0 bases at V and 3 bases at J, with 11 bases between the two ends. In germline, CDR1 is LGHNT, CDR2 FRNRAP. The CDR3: CASGLVLSESNEKLFF. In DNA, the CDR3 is TGTGCTAGTGGTTTGGTACTGAGTGAGTCTAATGAAAAACTGTTTTTT.

The CDR3 nucleotides read TGTGCCAGCAGTTACTCTCTAGTTTTAAATGAGCAGTTCTTC. Its translation is CASSYSLVLNEQFF. This chain connects TRBV6-5 to TRBJ2-1, with D unclear. The CDR3 loop spans 14 amino acids. Germline CDR1 MNHEY, CDR2 SVGAGI. With 0 bases removed from V and 7 bases from J, the gap between germline ends came to 10 bases.

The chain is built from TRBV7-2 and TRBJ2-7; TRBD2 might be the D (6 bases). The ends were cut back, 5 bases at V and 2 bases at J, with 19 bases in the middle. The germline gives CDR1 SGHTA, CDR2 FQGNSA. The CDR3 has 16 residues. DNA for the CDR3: TGTGCCAGCAGCCTAACCGGGACTCCTCCCACCTACGAGCAGTACTTC. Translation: CASSLTGTPPTYEQYF. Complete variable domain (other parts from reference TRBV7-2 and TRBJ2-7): GAGVSQSPSNKVTEKGKDVELRCDPISGHTALYWYRQSLGQGLEFLIYFQGNSAPDKSGLPSDRFSAERTGGSVSTLTIQRTQQEDSAVYLCASSLTGTPPTYEQYFGPGTRLTVT.

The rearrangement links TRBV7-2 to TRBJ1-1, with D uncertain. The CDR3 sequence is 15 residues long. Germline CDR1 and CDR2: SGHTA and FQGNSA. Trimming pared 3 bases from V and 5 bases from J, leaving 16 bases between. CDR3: CASSFTLTGGTEAFF. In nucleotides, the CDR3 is TGTGCCAGCAGCTTTACCCTAACGGGAGGGACTGAAGCTTTCTTT.

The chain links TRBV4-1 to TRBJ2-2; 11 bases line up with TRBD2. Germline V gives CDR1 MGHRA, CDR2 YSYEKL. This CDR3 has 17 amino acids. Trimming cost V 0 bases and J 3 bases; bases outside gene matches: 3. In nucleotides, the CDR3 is TGCGCCAGCAGCCAAGATCAACTAGCGGGGGACACCGGGGAGCTGTTTTTT. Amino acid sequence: CASSQDQLAGDTGELFF.

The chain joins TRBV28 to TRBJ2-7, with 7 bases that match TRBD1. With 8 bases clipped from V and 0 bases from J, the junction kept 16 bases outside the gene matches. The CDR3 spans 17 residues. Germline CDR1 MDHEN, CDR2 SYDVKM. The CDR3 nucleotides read TGTGCCAGCCTGCAGCCCCCGGGACAGACAAGCTCCTACGAGCAGTACTTC. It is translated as CASLQPPGQTSSYEQYF.

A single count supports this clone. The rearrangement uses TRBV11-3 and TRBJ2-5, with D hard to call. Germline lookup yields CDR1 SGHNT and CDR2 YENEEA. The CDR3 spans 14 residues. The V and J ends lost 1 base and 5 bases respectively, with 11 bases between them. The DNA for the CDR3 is TGTGCCAGCAGCTTAGTTCCAGTCCTGGAGACCCAGTACTTC. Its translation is CASSLVPVLETQYF.

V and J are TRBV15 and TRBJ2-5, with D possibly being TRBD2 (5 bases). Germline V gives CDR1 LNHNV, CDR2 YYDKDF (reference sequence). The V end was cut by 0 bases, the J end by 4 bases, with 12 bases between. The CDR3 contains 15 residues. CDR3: CATSREGEGGETQYF. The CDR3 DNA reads TGTGCCACCAGCAGAGAAGGCGAGGGCGGAGAGACCCAGTACTTC.

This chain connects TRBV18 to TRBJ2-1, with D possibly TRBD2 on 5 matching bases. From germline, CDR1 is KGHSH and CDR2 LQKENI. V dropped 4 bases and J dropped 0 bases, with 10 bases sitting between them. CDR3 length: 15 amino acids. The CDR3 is CASSLSLASYNEQFF. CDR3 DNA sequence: TGTGCCAGCTCACTATCGCTAGCCTCCTACAATGAGCAGTTCTTC.

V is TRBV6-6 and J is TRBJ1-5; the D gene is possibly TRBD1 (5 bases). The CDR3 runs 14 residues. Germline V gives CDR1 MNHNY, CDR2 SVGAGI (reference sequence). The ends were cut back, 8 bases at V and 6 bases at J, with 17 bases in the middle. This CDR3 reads CASARGGFGQPQHF. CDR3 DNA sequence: TGTGCCAGCGCCCGCGGGGGGTTTGGTCAGCCCCAGCATTTT.

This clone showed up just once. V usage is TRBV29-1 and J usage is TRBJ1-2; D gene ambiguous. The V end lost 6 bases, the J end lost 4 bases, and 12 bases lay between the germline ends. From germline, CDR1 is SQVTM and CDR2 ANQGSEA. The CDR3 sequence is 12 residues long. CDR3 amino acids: CSVGELSYGYTF. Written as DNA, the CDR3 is TGCAGCGTCGGAGAATTAAGCTATGGCTACACCTTC.

CDR3 loop: CASSLDVTGLPEAFF. The CDR3 bases are TGTGCCAGCAGTTTGGATGTGACAGGGCTCCCAGAAGCTTTCTTT. This sequence joins TRBV27 and TRBJ1-1; 7 bases are shared with TRBD1. This CDR3 is 15 amino acids long. J gave up 8 bases and V 3 bases, and 12 bases lay outside the gene matches. The germline gives CDR1 MNHEY, CDR2 SMNVEV (reference sequence).

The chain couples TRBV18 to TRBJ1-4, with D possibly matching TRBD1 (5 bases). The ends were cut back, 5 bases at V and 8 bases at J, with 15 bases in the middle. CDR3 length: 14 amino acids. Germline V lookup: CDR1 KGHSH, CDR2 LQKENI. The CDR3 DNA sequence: TGTGCCAGCTCATCGGAGGGGCAGGAAGAAAAACTGTTTTTT. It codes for CASSSEGQEEKLFF.

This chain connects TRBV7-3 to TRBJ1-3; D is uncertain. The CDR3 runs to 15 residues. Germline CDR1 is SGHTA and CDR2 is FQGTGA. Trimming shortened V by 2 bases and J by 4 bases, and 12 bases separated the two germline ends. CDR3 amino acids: CASSLWASSGNTIYF. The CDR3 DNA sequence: TGTGCCAGCAGCTTATGGGCTTCAAGCGGAAACACCATATATTTT.

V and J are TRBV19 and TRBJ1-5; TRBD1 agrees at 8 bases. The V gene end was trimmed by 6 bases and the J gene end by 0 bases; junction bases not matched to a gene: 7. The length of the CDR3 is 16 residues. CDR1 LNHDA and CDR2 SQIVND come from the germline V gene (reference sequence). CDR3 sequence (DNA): TGTGCCAGTAGAGACAGGGGACGGGATAGCAATCAGCCCCAGCATTTT. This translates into CASRDRGRDSNQPQHF.

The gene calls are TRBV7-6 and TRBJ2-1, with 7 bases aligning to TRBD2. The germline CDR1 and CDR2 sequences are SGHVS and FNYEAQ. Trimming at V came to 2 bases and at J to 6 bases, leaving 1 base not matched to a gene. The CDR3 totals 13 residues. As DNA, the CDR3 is TGTGCCAGCAGCTTACCTAGCGGCAATGAGCAGTTCTTC. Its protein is CASSLPSGNEQFF.

CDR3 loop: CASSSGTGTYEQYF. CDR3 bases: TGTGCCAGCAGTTCCGGGACTGGAACCTACGAGCAGTACTTC. V usage is TRBV2 and J usage is TRBJ2-7; perhaps TRBD2 as D (6 bases). CDR3 length: 14 amino acids. V was cut by 5 bases and J by 2 bases, with 13 bases left in between. Germline CDR1 reads SNHLY; CDR2 reads FYNNEI.

The CDR3 protein is CASSMPPGSPLSGANVLTF. In nucleotides, the CDR3 is TGTGCCAGCAGCATGCCCCCGGGGAGCCCTTTATCTGGGGCCAACGTCCTGACTTTC. V is TRBV7-8 and J is TRBJ2-6; D may be TRBD2 (5 bases). Germline V gene data show CDR1 as SGHVS and CDR2 as FQNEAQ. V shed 5 bases and J shed 1 base, with 21 bases lying between them. This CDR3 region has 19 residues.

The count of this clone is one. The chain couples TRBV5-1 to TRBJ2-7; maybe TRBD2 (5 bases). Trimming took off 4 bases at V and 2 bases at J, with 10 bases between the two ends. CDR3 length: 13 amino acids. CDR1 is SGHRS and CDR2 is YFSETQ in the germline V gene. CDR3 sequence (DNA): TGCGCCAGCAGCCTAGGACTGACCTACGAGCAGTACTTC. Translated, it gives CASSLGLTYEQYF.

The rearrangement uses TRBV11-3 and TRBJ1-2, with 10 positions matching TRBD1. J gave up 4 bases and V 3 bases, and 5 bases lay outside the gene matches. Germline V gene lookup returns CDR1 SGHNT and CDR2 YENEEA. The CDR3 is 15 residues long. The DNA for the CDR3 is TGTGCCAGCAGCTTGACAGGGGGCGCGCCCTATGGCTACACCTTC. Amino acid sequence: CASSLTGGAPYGYTF.

CDR3 DNA: TGTGCCATCAGTGGGGGGACTAGCGGGATGGATACGCAGTATTTT. Translation: CAISGGTSGMDTQYF. V usage is TRBV10-3 and J usage is TRBJ2-3, with 13 bases that match TRBD2. CDR1 and CDR2 (germline): ENHRY, SYGVKD. The CDR3 has 15 residues. V was clipped by 4 bases and J by 6 bases; unmatched bases: 4.

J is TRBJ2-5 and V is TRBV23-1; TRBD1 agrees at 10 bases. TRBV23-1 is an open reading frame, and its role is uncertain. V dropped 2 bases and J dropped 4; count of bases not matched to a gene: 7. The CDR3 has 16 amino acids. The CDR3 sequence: CASSQRTGGRPETQYF. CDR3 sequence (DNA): TGCGCCAGCAGTCAAAGGACAGGGGGGCGCCCAGAGACCCAGTACTTC.

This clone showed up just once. The CDR3 DNA is TGTGCCAGCAGCTTAGCGACTATCGGGGATACGCAGTATTTT. Translation: CASSLATIGDTQYF. The chain joins TRBV7-9 to TRBJ2-3; the D gene is possibly TRBD2 (5 bases). Trimming took 0 bases from V and 6 from J, leaving 10 bases between them. CDR3 length: 14 amino acids. CDR1 is SEHNR and CDR2 is FQNEAQ in the germline V gene (reference sequence).